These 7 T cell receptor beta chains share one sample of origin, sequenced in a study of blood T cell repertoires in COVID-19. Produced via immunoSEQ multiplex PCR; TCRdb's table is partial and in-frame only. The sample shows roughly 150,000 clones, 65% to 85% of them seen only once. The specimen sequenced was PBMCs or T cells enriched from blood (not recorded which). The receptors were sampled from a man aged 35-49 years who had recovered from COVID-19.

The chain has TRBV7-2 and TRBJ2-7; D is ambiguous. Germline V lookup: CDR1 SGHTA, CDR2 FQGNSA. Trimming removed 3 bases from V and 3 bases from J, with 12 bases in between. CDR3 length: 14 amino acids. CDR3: CASSFQTESYEQYF. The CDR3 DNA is TGTGCCAGCAGCTTTCAAACAGAGAGCTACGAGCAGTACTTC.

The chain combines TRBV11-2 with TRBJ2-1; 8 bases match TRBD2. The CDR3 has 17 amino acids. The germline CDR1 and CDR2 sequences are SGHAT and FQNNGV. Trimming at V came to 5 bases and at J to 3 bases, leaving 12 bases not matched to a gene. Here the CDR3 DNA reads TGTGCCAGCAGCGCAGGTTCGTCGGGGGGGTACTACAATGAGCAGTTCTTC. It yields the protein CASSAGSSGGYYNEQFF. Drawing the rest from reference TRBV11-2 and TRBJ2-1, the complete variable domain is EAGVAQSPRYKIIEKRQSVAFWCNPISGHATLYWYQQILGQGPKLLIQFQNNGVVDDSQLPKDRFSAERLKGVDSTLKIQPAKLEDSAVYLCASSAGSSGGYYNEQFFGPGTRLTVL.

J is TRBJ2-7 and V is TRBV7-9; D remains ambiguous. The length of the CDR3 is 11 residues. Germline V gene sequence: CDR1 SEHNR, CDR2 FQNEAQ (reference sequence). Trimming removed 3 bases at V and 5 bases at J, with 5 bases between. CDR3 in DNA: TGTGCCAGCAGCTTGGGCAACGAGCAGTACTTC. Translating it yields CASSLGNEQYF.

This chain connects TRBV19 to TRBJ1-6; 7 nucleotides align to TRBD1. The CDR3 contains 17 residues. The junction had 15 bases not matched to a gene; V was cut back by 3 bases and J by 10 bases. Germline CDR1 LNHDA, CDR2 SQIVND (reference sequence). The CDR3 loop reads CASSILTRQGRNSPLHF. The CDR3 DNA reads TGTGCCAGTAGTATCTTAACACGACAGGGTCGCAACTCACCCCTCCACTTT.

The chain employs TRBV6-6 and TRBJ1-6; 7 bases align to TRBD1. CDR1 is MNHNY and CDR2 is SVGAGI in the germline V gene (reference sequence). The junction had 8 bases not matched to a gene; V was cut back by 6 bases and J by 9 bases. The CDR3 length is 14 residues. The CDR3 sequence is CASSRERGRSPLHF. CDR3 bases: TGTGCCAGCAGCCGCGAGAGGGGGCGTTCACCCCTCCACTTT.

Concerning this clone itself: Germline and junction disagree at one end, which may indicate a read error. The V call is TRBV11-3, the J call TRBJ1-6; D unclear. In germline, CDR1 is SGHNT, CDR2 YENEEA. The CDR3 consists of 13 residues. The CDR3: CASSLDFYSPLHF. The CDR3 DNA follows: TGTGCCAGCAGCCTAGACTTTTATTCACCCCTCCACTTT.

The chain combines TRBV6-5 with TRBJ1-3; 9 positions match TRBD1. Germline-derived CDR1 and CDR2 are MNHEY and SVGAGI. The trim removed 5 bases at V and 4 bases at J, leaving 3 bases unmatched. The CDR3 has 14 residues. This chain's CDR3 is CASSRQGEGNTIYF. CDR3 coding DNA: TGTGCCAGCAGTCGACAGGGGGAAGGAAACACCATATATTTT.